This T cell receptor beta chain appears in the sequencing data of a study of T cells after yellow fever vaccination. Study conclusions and caveats: In FACS-sorted repertoires, abundant clonotypes from the bulk population could appear as contaminants. A limited proportion of clonotypes was detected within both the CD4 and CD8 compartments. Post-booster repertoires again held most primary-vaccination clones (just under 97% CD4, over 80% CD8).

The 5'RACE template-switching step produced TCR cDNA and added a universal primer site and UMIs. TCRdb reprocessed the 5' RACE reads via MiXCR and lists one record per CDR3 protein. The sample lists around 72,000 distinct CDR3 sequences, roughly 7% occurring once. This clonotype was recorded many times. Its target is not known. The germline gives CDR1 ENHRY, CDR2 SYGVKD. Losses at the gene ends were 4 bases for V and 6 bases for J; bases not matched to a gene: 5. CDR3 length: 15 amino acids. The V and J genes are TRBV10-3 and TRBJ2-2, with 10 bases identical to TRBD2. Sequencing used CD8+ T cells sorted from PBMCs, obtained 10 to 11 days after the first yellow fever vaccination. This TCR came from a man aged 18-30 years who received the YFV17D yellow fever vaccine. CDR3 coding DNA: TGTGCCATCAGTGGCCCTAGCGGGGGTTCCGGGGAGCTGTTTTTT. Protein sequence: CAISGPSGGSGELFF.